A single sample gave rise to the 30 T cell receptor beta chains below, sequenced in a study of beta chain features in type 1 diabetes. Expressed TCRB transcripts were sequenced, since all the RNA that had been isolated was reverse transcribed. The table came from immunoSEQ multiplex PCR; TCRdb's copy has only in-frame clones and leaves some out. The data hold some 900,000 clones, with 17% observed a single time. The sequenced sample was naive CD4+ T cells from blood. These receptors were obtained from a woman aged 18 to 35 in good health.

This rearrangement joins TRBV7-2 to TRBJ2-7, with a tentative D call TRBD1 (6 bases). Germline loops: CDR1 SGHTA, CDR2 FQGNSA. Deletions cut 4 bases from V and 3 bases from J, with 13 bases between. The CDR3 runs 14 residues. The CDR3 reads CASSSLRGNYEQYF. In DNA, the CDR3 is TGTGCCAGCAGCTCCCTTAGGGGGAACTACGAGCAGTACTTC.

This clone has only a few counts. The chain employs TRBV28 and TRBJ2-3; TRBD1 matches 8 bases. The CDR3 is 16 residues long. The germline CDR1 and CDR2 sequences are MDHEN and SYDVKM. V gave up 7 bases and J gave up 1 base; unmatched junction bases: 10. CDR3 sequence (DNA): TGTGCCAGCACAGGGGGCGCCGCTAGTGGCACAGATACGCAGTATTTT. It translates to CASTGGAASGTDTQYF.

This clone has a single count. The CDR3 DNA follows: TGTGCCAGCAGTTTGGCGGACAGGCCCGCATCGGGCTACACCTTC. Translating gives CASSLADRPASGYTF. V and J are TRBV28 and TRBJ1-2; TRBD1 agrees at 7 bases. The germline gives CDR1 MDHEN, CDR2 SYDVKM. The CDR3 length is 15 residues. Trimming at V came to 3 bases and at J to 8 bases, leaving 12 bases not matched to a gene.

This clone turned up a few times. This chain joins TRBV9 and TRBJ2-3; the D gene is possibly TRBD2 (6 bases). With 0 bases removed from V and 4 bases from J, the gap between germline ends came to 12 bases. The CDR3 loop spans 15 amino acids. The germline V gene has CDR1 SGDLS and CDR2 YYNGEE. The CDR3 sequence: CASSVVGSDADTQYF. The CDR3 bases are TGTGCCAGCAGCGTAGTCGGGAGCGATGCAGATACGCAGTATTTT.

This clone was observed a handful of times. An end of the junction differs from the germline gene, which may be a read error. This chain connects TRBV5-4 to TRBJ2-1; the D gene is possibly TRBD2 (5 bases). Germline V gene sequence: CDR1 SGHNT, CDR2 YYREEE (reference sequence). The CDR3 is made up of 15 amino acids. CDR3 in DNA: TGCGCCAGCAGCCAAGTCGGACTCAACTACAATGAGCAGTTCTTC. This translates into CASSQVGLNYNEQFF.

This clone is a singleton in its sample. The chain links TRBV6-6 to TRBJ2-4, with 7 bases fitting TRBD1. The germline CDR1 and CDR2 sequences are MNHNY and SVGAGI (reference sequence). This CDR3 spans 12 amino acids. The V and J ends lost 6 bases and 5 bases, in that order; junction bases with no gene match: 1. The CDR3 DNA follows: TGTGCCAGCAGGGGGACAGAAAACATTCAGTACTTC. Protein product: CASRGTENIQYF.

This clone was recorded a few times. The chain recombines TRBV5-6 with TRBJ2-5; 10 bases are shared with TRBD1. CDR3 length equals 16 residues. Trimming at V came to 4 bases and at J to 4 bases, leaving 10 bases not matched to a gene. Germline V gene data show CDR1 as SGHDT and CDR2 as YYEEEE. CDR3 sequence: CASSIGTGDLGETQYF. CDR3 nucleotide sequence: TGTGCCAGCAGCATCGGGACAGGGGATCTTGGAGAGACCCAGTACTTC.

V is TRBV7-3 and J is TRBJ2-3; 8 nucleotides agree with TRBD2. Germline loops: CDR1 SGHTA, CDR2 FQGTGA. This CDR3 is 15 amino acids long. After removal of 5 bases from V and 7 bases from J, the junction contained 11 bases not matched to a gene. The CDR3 coding sequence is TGTGCCAGCAGCGCCGGGACTAGACGCGTTAATACGCAGTATTTT. Residues: CASSAGTRRVNTQYF.

This clone occurred a few times. A read error may account for a junction end that differs from germline. The rearrangement links TRBV7-7 to TRBJ2-1, with 11 nucleotides matching TRBD1. The CDR3 has 15 amino acids. From germline, CDR1 is SSHAT and CDR2 FNYEAQ (reference sequence). The CDR3 region is CASSLAGQGGNEQFF. CDR3 bases: TGTGCTAGCAGCTTAGCGGGACAGGGGGGAAATGAGCAGTTCTTC. Using reference TRBV7-7 and TRBJ2-1 for the parts outside the CDR3, the full variable domain is GAGVSQSPRYKVTKRGQDVTLRCDPISSHATLYWYQQALGQGPEFLTYFNYEAQPDKSGLPSDRFSAERPEGSISTLTIQRTEQRDSAMYRCASSLAGQGGNEQFFGPGTRLTVL.

The CDR3 spells CSLIAGGPDTQYF. The CDR3 coding sequence is TGCAGCCTGATAGCGGGGGGCCCAGATACGCAGTATTTT. The rearrangement joins TRBV29-1 to TRBJ2-3; 10 bases are a match to TRBD2. The CDR3 totals 13 residues. CDR1 and CDR2 (germline): SQVTM, ANQGSEA. Trimming removed 8 bases from V and 4 bases from J; junction bases left unmatched: 6.

The chain uses TRBV18 and TRBJ1-5; D uncertain. V gave up 2 bases and J gave up 6 bases, with 11 bases separating them. Germline values: CDR1 KGHSH, CDR2 LQKENI. The CDR3 is made up of 14 amino acids. The CDR3 protein is CASSPSSRAQPQHF. DNA for the CDR3: TGTGCCAGCTCACCATCTAGTCGGGCTCAGCCCCAGCATTTT. Full variable domain (outside the CDR3, taken from reference TRBV18 and TRBJ1-5): NAGVMQNPRHLVRRRGQEARLRCSPMKGHSHVYWYRQLPEEGLKFMVYLQKENIIDESGMPKERFSAEFPKEGPSILRIQQVVRGDSAAYFCASSPSSRAQPQHFGDGTRLSIL.

V and J are TRBV7-2 and TRBJ2-5; TRBD1 agrees at 9 bases. Gene TRBJ2-7 matches the end of the DNA better, so the J call may be wrong. The CDR3 totals 15 residues. In germline, CDR1 is SGHTA, CDR2 FQGNSA. The DNA for the CDR3 is TGTGCCAGCAGCTCCCGGGACAGGGCTTCCTACGAGCAGTACTTC. The encoded protein is CASSSRDRASYEQYF.

The chain uses TRBV18 and TRBJ2-1; TRBD2 matches at 8 bases. Germline assignment: CDR1 KGHSH and CDR2 LQKENI. V dropped 1 base and J dropped 5; count of bases not matched to a gene: 7. CDR3 size: 16 residues. The CDR3 nucleotides read TGTGCCAGCTCACCACTGTTGACTAGCGCGAACAATGAGCAGTTCTTC. Translated: CASSPLLTSANNEQFF.

The V call is TRBV4-3, the J call TRBJ1-5, with 7 nucleotides matching TRBD1. The junction had 7 bases not matched to a gene; V was cut back by 2 bases and J by 0 bases. The germline V gene has CDR1 LGHNA and CDR2 YSLEER. There are 17 residues in the CDR3. CDR3 region: CASSQNRGDYSNQPQHF. CDR3 in DNA: TGCGCCAGCAGCCAAAACAGGGGAGACTATAGCAATCAGCCCCAGCATTTT.

The rearrangement joins TRBV11-1 to TRBJ2-7; D call uncertain. Germline V CDR1 and CDR2: SGHAT, FQDESV (reference sequence). The CDR3 totals 13 residues. Deletions cut 4 bases from V and 3 bases from J, with 10 bases between. CDR3 sequence (DNA): TGTGCCAGCAGCTCGTATTTGGACTACGAGCAGTACTTC. Its protein is CASSSYLDYEQYF.

This clone was detected only a few times. CDR3 sequence (DNA): TGTGCCAGCAGCTTACGTATACTAGCGGGAGGAGTCGTGGGAGAGACCCAGTACTTC. This codes for CASSLRILAGGVVGETQYF. This chain uses TRBV7-6 with TRBJ2-5; 12 positions match TRBD2. CDR3 size: 19 residues. The germline V gene has CDR1 SGHVS and CDR2 FNYEAQ. V lost 2 bases and J lost 4; bases outside the gene matches: 14.

CDR3 protein: CASSQELSRGKGYEQYF. The CDR3 bases are TGCGCCAGCAGCCAAGAACTCTCACGAGGGAAGGGCTACGAGCAGTACTTC. The chain links TRBV4-3 to TRBJ2-7; D is perhaps TRBD2 (5 bases). V was shortened by 0 bases and J by 3 bases, with 18 bases between the two germline ends. The CDR3 consists of 17 residues. CDR1 LGHNA and CDR2 YSLEER come from the germline V gene.

Notes on this clone: Other DNA sequences within the sample encode an identical CDR3. V gene TRBV28 combines with J gene TRBJ1-1; D is ambiguous. The V and J ends lost 3 bases and 3 bases respectively, with 5 bases between them. The germline V gene has CDR1 MDHEN and CDR2 SYDVKM. The length of the CDR3 is 12 residues. CDR3 nucleotides: TGTGCCAGCAGTTTGCTGGACACTGAAGCTTTCTTT. Protein sequence: CASSLLDTEAFF. Looking up the rest from reference TRBV28 and TRBJ1-1 gives the full variable domain: DVKVTQSSRYLVKRTGEKVFLECVQDMDHENMFWYRQDPGLGLRLIYFSYDVKMKEKGDIPEGYSVSREKKERFSLILESASTNQTSMYLCASSLLDTEAFFGQGTRLTVV.

The chain joins TRBV2 to TRBJ1-3; D not certain. In germline, CDR1 is SNHLY, CDR2 FYNNEI. Deletions cut 4 bases from V and 0 bases from J, with 7 bases between. The CDR3 has 14 residues. CDR3 residues: CASSAAVSGNTIYF. CDR3 DNA: TGTGCCAGCAGTGCGGCGGTCTCTGGAAACACCATATATTTT. The whole variable domain, remainder taken from reference TRBV2 and TRBJ1-3, is EPEVTQTPSHQVTQMGQEVILRCVPISNHLYFYWYRQILGQKVEFLVSFYNNEISEKSEIFDDQFSVERPDGSNFTLKIRSTKLEDSAMYFCASSAAVSGNTIYFGEGSWLTVV.

The V call is TRBV27, the J call TRBJ2-7; no clear D gene. Trimming removed 9 bases at V and 2 bases at J, with 17 bases between. The germline CDR1 and CDR2 sequences are MNHEY and SMNVEV (reference sequence). There are 14 residues in the CDR3. The CDR3 sequence is CARYSRPLPYEQYF. The CDR3 DNA reads TGTGCCAGATATTCTCGACCTCTCCCCTACGAGCAGTACTTC.

Only a few counts were recorded for this clone. DNA of the CDR3: TGTGCCAGCAGCTTCGGTGGGACCGGCGAGCAGTACTTC. Residues: CASSFGGTGEQYF. The chain recombines TRBV11-2 with TRBJ2-7, with D perhaps assigned TRBD1 or TRBD2 (5 bases each). In germline, CDR1 is SGHAT, CDR2 FQNNGV. This CDR3 contains 13 residues. V was clipped by 3 bases and J by 6 bases, with 12 bases between them. Variable domain in full (rest from reference TRBV11-2 and TRBJ2-7): EAGVAQSPRYKIIEKRQSVAFWCNPISGHATLYWYQQILGQGPKLLIQFQNNGVVDDSQLPKDRFSAERLKGVDSTLKIQPAKLEDSAVYLCASSFGGTGEQYFGPGTRLTVT.

This clone was recorded a few times. The chain links TRBV7-3 to TRBJ2-6; D remains ambiguous. Germline V lookup: CDR1 SGHTA, CDR2 FQGTGA. CDR3 length equals 17 residues. The germline V and J ends were trimmed by 5 bases and 0 bases, with 14 bases remaining between them. CDR3 coding DNA: TGTGCCAGCAGCCATTATGGACGGATCTCTGGGGCCAACGTCCTGACTTTC. Amino acid sequence: CASSHYGRISGANVLTF.

The V gene is TRBV6-6, the J gene TRBJ2-1; D gene ambiguous. The CDR3 runs to 14 residues. Looked up from germline, CDR1 is MNHNY and CDR2 is SVGAGI (reference sequence). V gave up 6 bases and J gave up 12 bases, with 21 bases separating them. The CDR3 DNA is TGTGCCAGCAGCACCATCCCGATGTCCGCCGGGCAGTTCTTC. Translating gives CASSTIPMSAGQFF.

This clone occurred a few times. The chain combines TRBV9 with TRBJ2-7; 7 nucleotides align to TRBD1. V dropped 4 bases and J dropped 0; count of bases not matched to a gene: 10. The CDR3 is 16 residues long. CDR1 is SGDLS, CDR2 YYNGEE, per germline. This CDR3 is CASSPTTGQLSYEQYF. In DNA form, the CDR3 reads TGTGCCAGCAGCCCGACGACGGGACAGCTCTCCTACGAGCAGTACTTC.

The chain couples TRBV4-2 to TRBJ2-3; no clear D gene. This CDR3 spans 16 amino acids. The V gene lost 4 bases and the J gene lost 2 bases, with 16 bases spanning the gap. Germline lookup yields CDR1 LGHNA and CDR2 YNFKEQ. CDR3 sequence (DNA): TGTGCCAGCAGCCTCGAGTTTTTGAGCGACACAGATACGCAGTATTTT. Translating gives CASSLEFLSDTDTQYF.

The chain has TRBV27 and TRBJ2-5, with D tentatively TRBD2 (6 bases). This CDR3 spans 15 amino acids. V lost 6 bases and J 2 bases, leaving 16 bases between the germline ends. Germline assignment: CDR1 MNHEY and CDR2 SMNVEV (reference sequence). Here the CDR3 DNA reads TGTGCCAGCAGGCGGTTTTTGCGGGGTCAAGAGACCCAGTACTTC. Protein: CASRRFLRGQETQYF.

This chain uses TRBV7-3 with TRBJ2-1; a weak D match, TRBD2 (5 bases). The CDR3 consists of 12 residues. V gave up 8 bases and J gave up 8 bases, with 13 bases separating them. Germline-derived CDR1 and CDR2 are SGHTA and FQGTGA. The CDR3 DNA follows: TGTGCCAGCTTTGGAGGAGACGATGAGCAGTTCTTC. It is translated as CASFGGDDEQFF.

This sequence joins TRBV6-6 and TRBJ2-1, with D possibly called TRBD1 or TRBD2 (5 bases each). CDR1 is MNHNY, CDR2 SVGAGI, per germline (reference sequence). The CDR3 has 14 residues. V was pared by 8 bases and J by 6 bases, with 17 bases between. CDR3 in amino acids: CASSPWQGPNEQFF. CDR3 bases: TGTGCCAGCTCCCCCTGGCAGGGACCCAATGAGCAGTTCTTC.

This rearrangement joins TRBV4-3 to TRBJ2-2; possibly TRBD1 for D (6 bases). The V end was cut by 0 bases, the J end by 7 bases, with 12 bases between. The CDR3 has 15 residues. Germline CDR1 is LGHNA and CDR2 is YSLEER. CDR3 nucleotide sequence: TGCGCCAGCAGCCAAGATCCACAGGGCCACGGGGAGCTGTTTTTT. Translation: CASSQDPQGHGELFF.

This clone has just a few counts. V usage is TRBV7-3 and J usage is TRBJ2-3, with 7 bases matching TRBD1. CDR1 SGHTA and CDR2 FQGTGA come from the germline V gene. J gave up 0 bases and V 5 bases, and 8 bases lay outside the gene matches. This CDR3 has 16 residues. This chain's CDR3 is CASSPHGQASTDTQYF. CDR3 nucleotides: TGTGCCAGCAGCCCCCACGGACAGGCCAGCACAGATACGCAGTATTTT.